This T cell receptor (beta chain) was sequenced in a study of shared clonotypes between healthy human individuals. This CDR3 has 13 amino acids. Germline lookup yields CDR1 KGHSH and CDR2 LQKENI. Trimming took 3 bases from V and 4 from J, leaving 9 bases between them. Deep-level assay runs were performed. The method was immunoSEQ multiplex PCR; TCRdb's version includes in-frame clones alone and lacks a portion of them. The sample has around 2.3 million clones; under 97% are singletons. The sample consisted of naive CD4+ T cells sorted from blood. Subset indicated: CD45RA+ positively selected. This chain joins TRBV18 and TRBJ1-2; D unresolved. The receptor was derived from a man aged 18 to 29 in good health. The CDR3 DNA reads TGTGCCAGCTCACCCAGCGGTCCCTATGGCTACACCTTC. Protein: CASSPSGPYGYTF.